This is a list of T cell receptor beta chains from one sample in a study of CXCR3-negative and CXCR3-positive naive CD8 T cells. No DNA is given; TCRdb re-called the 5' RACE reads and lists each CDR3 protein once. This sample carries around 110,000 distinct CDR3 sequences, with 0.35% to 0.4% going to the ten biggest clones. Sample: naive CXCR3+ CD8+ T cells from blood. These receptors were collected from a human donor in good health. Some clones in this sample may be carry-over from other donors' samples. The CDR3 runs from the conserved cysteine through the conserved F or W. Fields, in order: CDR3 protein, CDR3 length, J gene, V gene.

CDR3: CASSGAGGTEAFF; length: 13; J: TRBJ1-1; V: TRBV7-2
CDR3: CASSLTAEAHFAGNGYTF; length: 18; J: TRBJ1-2; V: TRBV27
CDR3: CSVEDRSGIYGYTF; length: 14; J: TRBJ1-2; V: TRBV29-1
CDR3: CASRAPDEQFF; length: 11; J: TRBJ2-1; V: TRBV11-2
CDR3: CASSLGPPHANYGYTF; length: 16; J: TRBJ1-2; V: TRBV28
CDR3: CASSPEIAEAFF; length: 12; J: TRBJ1-1; V: TRBV7-9
CDR3: CASSPGRPYQETQYF; length: 15; J: TRBJ2-5; V: TRBV7-6
CDR3: CSGDLNRQGRDTEAFF; length: 16; J: TRBJ1-1; V: TRBV29-1
CDR3: CSVELSDRVGPGELFF; length: 16; J: TRBJ2-2; V: TRBV29-1
CDR3: CASTPFVGEADTQYF; length: 15; J: TRBJ2-3; V: TRBV7-6
CDR3: CSVEAVIRYSTDTQYF; length: 16; J: TRBJ2-3; V: TRBV29-1
CDR3: CASSLSGGSTGELFF; length: 15; J: TRBJ2-2; V: TRBV6-6
CDR3: CASSSFTGSGEQFF; length: 14; J: TRBJ2-1; V: TRBV7-9
CDR3: CASSLGPAEQYF; length: 12; J: TRBJ2-7; V: TRBV11-3
CDR3: CASWGQGADEQYF; length: 13; J: TRBJ2-7; V: TRBV19
CDR3: CSVEDRQGAAYGYTF; length: 15; J: TRBJ1-2; V: TRBV29-1
CDR3: CASSINDRGHEQYF; length: 14; J: TRBJ2-7; V: TRBV28
CDR3: CSAGTVSYEQYF; length: 12; J: TRBJ2-7; V: TRBV29-1
CDR3: CASSEDPSGSNEQFF; length: 15; J: TRBJ2-1; V: TRBV2
CDR3: CASRTDRLQETQYF; length: 14; J: TRBJ2-5; V: TRBV2
CDR3: CSATGQGIFYEQYF; length: 14; J: TRBJ2-7; V: TRBV20-1
CDR3: CSANSPLAVSYNEQFF; length: 16; J: TRBJ2-1; V: TRBV20-1
CDR3: CASSATRGGQPQHF; length: 14; J: TRBJ1-5; V: TRBV28
CDR3: CASGLGSGGTYGYTF; length: 15; J: TRBJ1-2; V: TRBV5-4
CDR3: CASSFTDLEETQYF; length: 14; J: TRBJ2-5; V: TRBV12-3/TRBV12-4
CDR3: CASSLGQGTPYEQYF; length: 15; J: TRBJ2-7; V: TRBV12-3/TRBV12-4
CDR3: CATGVGLSINEQFF; length: 14; J: TRBJ2-1; V: TRBV15
CDR3: CASSEDRMKYGYTF; length: 14; J: TRBJ1-2; V: TRBV2
CDR3: CASSEGGTADTQYF; length: 14; J: TRBJ2-3; V: TRBV5-1
CDR3: CASSYGGSSYEQYF; length: 14; J: TRBJ2-7; V: TRBV7-9
CDR3: CASSYGHPYEQYF; length: 13; J: TRBJ2-7; V: TRBV28
CDR3: CASSHSLAGYQETQYF; length: 16; J: TRBJ2-5; V: TRBV3-1
CDR3: CASSLGSTNYGYTF; length: 14; J: TRBJ1-2; V: TRBV28
CDR3: CASSLALGQRVYEQYF; length: 16; J: TRBJ2-7; V: TRBV7-8
CDR3: CASSLTGTGGYGYTF; length: 15; J: TRBJ1-2; V: TRBV28
CDR3: CSVEWEREGPDTQYF; length: 15; J: TRBJ2-3; V: TRBV29-1
CDR3: CASSLEVDRETQYF; length: 14; J: TRBJ2-5; V: TRBV5-4
CDR3: CSVRTGVGYEQYF; length: 13; J: TRBJ2-7; V: TRBV29-1
CDR3: CASRGQGTSGYTF; length: 13; J: TRBJ1-2; V: TRBV27
CDR3: CASSLAGYTDTQYF; length: 14; J: TRBJ2-3; V: TRBV7-6
CDR3: CASTQGMVNTQYF; length: 13; J: TRBJ2-3; V: TRBV3-1
CDR3: CASSPGLGTQYF; length: 12; J: TRBJ2-5; V: TRBV7-3
CDR3: CSVQGITGELFF; length: 12; J: TRBJ2-2; V: TRBV29-1
CDR3: CASSLGDDYEQFF; length: 13; J: TRBJ2-1; V: TRBV11-2
CDR3: CASRPGTSSSYNEQLF; length: 16; J: TRBJ2-1; V: TRBV6-1
CDR3: CASSFQRRTDTQYF; length: 14; J: TRBJ2-3; V: TRBV7-2
CDR3: CSAVTSGGTSSYNEQFF; length: 17; J: TRBJ2-1; V: TRBV20-1
CDR3: CASSSAGLITVQETQYF; length: 17; J: TRBJ2-5; V: TRBV5-1
CDR3: CAGSGTSGTYEQYF; length: 14; J: TRBJ2-7; V: TRBV2
CDR3: CASIPPESLDTQYF; length: 14; J: TRBJ2-3; V: TRBV7-9